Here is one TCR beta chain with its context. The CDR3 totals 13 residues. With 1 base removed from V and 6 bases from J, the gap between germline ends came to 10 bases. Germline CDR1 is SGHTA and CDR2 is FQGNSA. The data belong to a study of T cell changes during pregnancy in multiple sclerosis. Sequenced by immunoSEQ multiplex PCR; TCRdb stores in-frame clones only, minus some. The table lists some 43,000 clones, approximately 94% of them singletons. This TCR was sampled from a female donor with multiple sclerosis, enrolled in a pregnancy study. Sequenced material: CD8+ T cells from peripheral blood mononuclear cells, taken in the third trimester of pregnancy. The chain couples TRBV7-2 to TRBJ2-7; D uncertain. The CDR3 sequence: CASSLDSLFEQYF. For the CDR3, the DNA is TGTGCCAGCAGCTTAGATAGCCTGTTCGAGCAGTACTTC.